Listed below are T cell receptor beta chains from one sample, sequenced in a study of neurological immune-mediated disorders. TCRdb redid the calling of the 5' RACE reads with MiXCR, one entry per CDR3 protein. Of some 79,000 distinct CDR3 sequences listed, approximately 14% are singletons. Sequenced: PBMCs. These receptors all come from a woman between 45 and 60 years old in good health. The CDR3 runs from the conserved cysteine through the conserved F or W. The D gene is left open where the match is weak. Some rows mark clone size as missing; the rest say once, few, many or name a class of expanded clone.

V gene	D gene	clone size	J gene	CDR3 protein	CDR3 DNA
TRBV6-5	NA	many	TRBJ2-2	CASRSPDLSTGELFF	TGTGCCAGCCGAAGCCCGGATCTTAGCACCGGGGAGCTGTTTTTT
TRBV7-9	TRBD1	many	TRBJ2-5	CASSLANRGEETQYF	TGTGCCAGCAGCTTAGCCAACAGGGGGGAAGAGACCCAGTACTTC
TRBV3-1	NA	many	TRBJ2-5	CASSTLRDVGREETQYF	TGTGCCAGCAGCACACTTAGGGACGTGGGGCGAGAAGAGACCCAGTACTTC
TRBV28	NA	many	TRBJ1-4	CASGTVEKLFF	TGTGCCAGCGGGACGGTTGAAAAACTGTTTTTT
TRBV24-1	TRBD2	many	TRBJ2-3	CATSPAWASGRGTQYF	TGTGCCACCAGTCCTGCGTGGGCTAGCGGGAGAGGTACGCAGTATTTT
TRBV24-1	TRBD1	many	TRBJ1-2	CATSDSSPGQGASGYTF	TGTGCCACCAGTGATTCCAGCCCGGGACAGGGGGCAAGTGGCTACACCTTC
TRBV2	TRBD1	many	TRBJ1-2	CASSELTGGNGYTF	TGTGCCAGCAGCGAATTGACAGGGGGCAATGGCTACACCTTC
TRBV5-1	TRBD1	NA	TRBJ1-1	CASSFMAGTGDNTEAFF	TGCGCCAGCAGCTTCATGGCAGGGACAGGGGATAACACTGAAGCTTTCTTT
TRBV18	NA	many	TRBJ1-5	CASSTDRNQPQHF	TGTGCCAGCTCCACGGACAGAAATCAGCCCCAGCATTTT
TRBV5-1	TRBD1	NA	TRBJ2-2	CASRDRGFGELFF	TGCGCCAGCCGGGACAGGGGTTTCGGGGAGCTGTTTTTT
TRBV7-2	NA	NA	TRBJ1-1	CASSFVTGNTEAFF	TGTGCCAGCAGCTTTGTAACAGGAAACACTGAAGCTTTCTTT
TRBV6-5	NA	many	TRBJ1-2	CASRQSVYNGYTF	TGTGCCAGCAGGCAATCGGTCTACAATGGCTACACCTTC
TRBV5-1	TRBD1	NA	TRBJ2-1	CASSLAGSGGWNEQFF	TGCGCCAGCAGCTTGGCGGGGTCAGGGGGTTGGAATGAGCAGTTCTTC
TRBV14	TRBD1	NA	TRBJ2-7	CASSFGQGGLYEQYF	TGTGCCAGCAGCTTCGGACAGGGGGGACTTTACGAGCAGTACTTC
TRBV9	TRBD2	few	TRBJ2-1	CASSAPLGTSGGPRSSYNEQFF	TGTGCCAGCAGCGCTCCCTTGGGGACTAGCGGGGGACCCCGTAGCTCCTACAATGAGCAGTTCTTC
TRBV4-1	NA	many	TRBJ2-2	CASSGGQRTNTGELFF	TGCGCCAGCAGCGGAGGACAGAGGACTAACACCGGGGAGCTGTTTTTT
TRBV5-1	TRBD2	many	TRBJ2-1	CASSAAGGSTSYNEQFF	TGCGCCAGCAGTGCCGCGGGGGGCTCAACCTCCTACAATGAGCAGTTCTTC
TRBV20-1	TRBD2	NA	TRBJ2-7	CSAGIAGVSYEQYF	TGCAGTGCCGGCATAGCGGGAGTGTCGTACGAGCAGTACTTC
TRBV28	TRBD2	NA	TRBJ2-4	CASSPAGLAIAKNIQYF	TGTGCCAGCAGCCCAGCAGGACTAGCGATAGCCAAAAACATTCAGTACTTC
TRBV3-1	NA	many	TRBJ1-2	CASSQFLEDYGYTF	TGTGCCAGCAGCCAATTCCTGGAGGACTATGGCTACACCTTC
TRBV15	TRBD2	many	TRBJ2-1	CATSRGLAEQFF	TGTGCCACCAGCAGGGGACTAGCGGAGCAGTTCTTC
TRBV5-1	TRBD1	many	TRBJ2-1	CASSSGTGVPYNEQFF	TGCGCCAGCAGCTCGGGGACAGGGGTGCCCTACAATGAGCAGTTCTTC
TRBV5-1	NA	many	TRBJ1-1	CASSQGAEAFF	TGCGCCAGCAGCCAAGGGGCTGAAGCTTTCTTT
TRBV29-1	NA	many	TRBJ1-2	CSALGLGGYTF	TGCAGCGCCCTCGGACTCGGCGGCTACACCTTC
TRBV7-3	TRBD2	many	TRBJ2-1	CASSLTVTSVKWSEFF	TGTGCCAGCAGCTTAACGGTCACTAGCGTAAAGTGGAGCGAGTTCTTC
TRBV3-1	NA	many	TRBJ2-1	CASSQDRTGEQFF	TGTGCCAGCAGCCAAGATCGCACGGGTGAGCAGTTCTTC
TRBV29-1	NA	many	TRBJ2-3	CSVENRVTSTDTQYF	TGCAGCGTAGAAAACAGAGTTACTAGCACAGATACGCAGTATTTT
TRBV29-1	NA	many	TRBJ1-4	CSVARGGNEKLFF	TGCAGCGTTGCCAGAGGGGGTAATGAAAAACTGTTTTTT
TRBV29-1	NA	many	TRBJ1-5	CSVAKGGDQPQHF	TGCAGCGTTGCCAAGGGGGGTGATCAGCCCCAGCATTTT
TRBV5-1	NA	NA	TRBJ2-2	CTSGTGLAPGEMFF	TGCACCAGTGGCACAGGCTTAGCACCCGGGGAGATGTTTTTT
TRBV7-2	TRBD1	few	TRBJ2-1	CASSLGQGEFNEQFF	TGTGCCAGCAGCTTAGGACAGGGGGAATTTAATGAGCAGTTCTTC
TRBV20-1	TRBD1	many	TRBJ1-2	CSNRDRGTANYGYTF	TGCAGTAACCGGGACAGGGGAACCGCTAACTATGGCTACACCTTC
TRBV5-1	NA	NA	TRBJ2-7	CASSEGLPGTYEQYF	TGCGCCAGCAGCGAGGGACTCCCCGGGACGTACGAGCAGTACTTC
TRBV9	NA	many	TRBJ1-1	CASSTFGGGWTEAFF	TGTGCCAGCAGCACCTTCGGTGGGGGTTGGACTGAAGCTTTCTTT
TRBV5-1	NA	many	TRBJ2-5	CASRRLEETQYF	TGCGCCAGCAGGCGCTTAGAAGAGACCCAGTACTTC
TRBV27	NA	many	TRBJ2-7	CASSVLLAGGGSYEQYF	TGTGCCAGCAGTGTACTCCTTGCAGGGGGGGGATCCTACGAGCAGTACTTC
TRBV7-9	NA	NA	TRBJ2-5	CASSTGGAGVGETQYF	TGTGCCAGCAGTACAGGGGGTGCGGGAGTCGGAGAGACCCAGTACTTC
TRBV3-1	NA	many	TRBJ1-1	CASSPSQHTEAFF	TGTGCCAGCAGCCCCTCGCAGCACACTGAAGCTTTCTTT
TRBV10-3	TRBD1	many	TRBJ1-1	CAIRDPGQGAQGITEAFF	TGTGCCATCAGGGATCCGGGACAGGGGGCTCAGGGTATCACTGAAGCTTTCTTT
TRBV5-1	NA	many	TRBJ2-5	CASSLGAPGASETQYF	TGCGCCAGCAGCTTAGGAGCCCCGGGCGCGTCAGAGACCCAGTACTTC
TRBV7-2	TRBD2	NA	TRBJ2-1	CASSLGRAGVKRRDNEQFF	TGTGCCAGCAGCTTGGGTCGGGCGGGAGTAAAGAGGCGTGACAATGAGCAGTTCTTC
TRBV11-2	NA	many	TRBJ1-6	CASSPRQAEDSPLHF	TGTGCCAGCAGTCCCCGACAGGCCGAGGATTCACCCCTCCACTTT
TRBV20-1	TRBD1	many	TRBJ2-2	CSARALSGGASGTGELFF	TGCAGTGCTAGAGCTTTGTCAGGGGGCGCTTCGGGCACCGGGGAGCTGTTTTTT
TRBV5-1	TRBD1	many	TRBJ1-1	CASSQPRTGTSRVTEAFF	TGCGCCAGCAGCCAACCTCGGACAGGGACCAGTCGTGTCACTGAAGCTTTCTTT
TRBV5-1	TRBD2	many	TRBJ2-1	CASSLSFGTSGSYEQFF	TGCGCCAGCAGCTTGTCATTCGGGACTAGCGGGAGCTATGAGCAGTTCTTC
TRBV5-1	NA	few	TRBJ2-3	CASSPAALQRTDTQYF	TGCGCCAGCAGCCCGGCGGCTTTACAGCGCACAGATACGCAGTATTTT
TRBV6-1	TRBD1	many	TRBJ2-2	CASTDRETGELFF	TGTGCCAGCACTGACAGGGAAACCGGGGAGCTGTTTTTT
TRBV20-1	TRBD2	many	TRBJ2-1	CSAQAGGPLNEQFF	TGCAGTGCTCAAGCGGGAGGACCCCTCAATGAGCAGTTCTTC
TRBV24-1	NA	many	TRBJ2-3	CATKGNTDTQYF	TGTGCCACCAAAGGGAACACAGATACGCAGTATTTT
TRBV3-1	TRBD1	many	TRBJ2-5	CASSQGDRGRKTQYF	TGTGCCAGCAGCCAAGGGGACAGGGGGCGAAAGACCCAGTACTTC
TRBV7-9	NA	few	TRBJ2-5	CASSLAFQETQYF	TGTGCCAGCAGCTTAGCGTTTCAAGAGACCCAGTACTTC